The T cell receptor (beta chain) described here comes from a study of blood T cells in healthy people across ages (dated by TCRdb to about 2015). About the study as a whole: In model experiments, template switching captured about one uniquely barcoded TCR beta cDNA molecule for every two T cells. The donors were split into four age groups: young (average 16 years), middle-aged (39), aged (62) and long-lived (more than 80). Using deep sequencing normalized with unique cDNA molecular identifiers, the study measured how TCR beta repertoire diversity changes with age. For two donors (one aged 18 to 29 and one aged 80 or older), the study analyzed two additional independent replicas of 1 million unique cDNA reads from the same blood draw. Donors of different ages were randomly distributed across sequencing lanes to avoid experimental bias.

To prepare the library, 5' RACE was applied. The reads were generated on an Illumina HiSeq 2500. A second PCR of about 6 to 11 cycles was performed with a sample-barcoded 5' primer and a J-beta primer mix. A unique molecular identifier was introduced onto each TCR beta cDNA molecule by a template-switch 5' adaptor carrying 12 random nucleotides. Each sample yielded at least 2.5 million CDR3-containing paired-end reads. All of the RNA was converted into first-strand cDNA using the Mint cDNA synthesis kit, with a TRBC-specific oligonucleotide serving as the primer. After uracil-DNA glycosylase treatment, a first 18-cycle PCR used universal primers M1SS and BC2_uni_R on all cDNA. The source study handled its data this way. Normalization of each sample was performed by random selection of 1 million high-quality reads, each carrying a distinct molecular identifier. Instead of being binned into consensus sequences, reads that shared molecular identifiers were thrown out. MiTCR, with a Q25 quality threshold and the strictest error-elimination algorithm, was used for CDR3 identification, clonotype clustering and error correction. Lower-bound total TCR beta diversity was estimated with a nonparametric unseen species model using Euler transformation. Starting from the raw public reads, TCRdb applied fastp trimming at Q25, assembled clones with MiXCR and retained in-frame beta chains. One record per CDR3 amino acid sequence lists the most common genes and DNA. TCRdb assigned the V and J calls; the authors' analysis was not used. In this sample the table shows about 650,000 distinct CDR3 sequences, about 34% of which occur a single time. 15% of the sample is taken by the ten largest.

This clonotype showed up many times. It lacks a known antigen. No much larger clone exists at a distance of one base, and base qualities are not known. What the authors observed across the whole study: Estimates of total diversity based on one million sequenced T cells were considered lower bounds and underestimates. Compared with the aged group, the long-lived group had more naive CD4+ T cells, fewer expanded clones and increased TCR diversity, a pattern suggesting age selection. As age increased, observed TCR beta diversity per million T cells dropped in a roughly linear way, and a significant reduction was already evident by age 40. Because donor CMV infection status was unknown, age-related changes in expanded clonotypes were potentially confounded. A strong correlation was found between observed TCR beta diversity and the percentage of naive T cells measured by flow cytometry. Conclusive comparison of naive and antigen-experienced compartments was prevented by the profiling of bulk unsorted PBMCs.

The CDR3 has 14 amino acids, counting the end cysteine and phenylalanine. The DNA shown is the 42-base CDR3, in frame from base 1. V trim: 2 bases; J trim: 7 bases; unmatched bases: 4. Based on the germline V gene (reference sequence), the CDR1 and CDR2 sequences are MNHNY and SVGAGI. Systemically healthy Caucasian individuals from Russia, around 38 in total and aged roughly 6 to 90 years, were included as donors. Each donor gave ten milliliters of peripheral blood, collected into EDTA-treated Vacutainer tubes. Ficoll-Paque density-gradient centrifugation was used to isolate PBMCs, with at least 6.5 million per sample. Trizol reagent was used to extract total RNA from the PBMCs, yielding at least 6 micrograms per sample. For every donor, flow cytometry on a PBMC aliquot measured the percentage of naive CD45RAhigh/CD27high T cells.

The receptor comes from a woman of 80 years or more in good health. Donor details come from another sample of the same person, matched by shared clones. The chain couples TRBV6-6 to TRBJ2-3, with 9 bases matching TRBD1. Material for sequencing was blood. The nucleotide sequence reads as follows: TGTGCCAGCAGTTACGGGGACAGGGTCTATACGCAGTATTTT. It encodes CASSYGDRVYTQYF.